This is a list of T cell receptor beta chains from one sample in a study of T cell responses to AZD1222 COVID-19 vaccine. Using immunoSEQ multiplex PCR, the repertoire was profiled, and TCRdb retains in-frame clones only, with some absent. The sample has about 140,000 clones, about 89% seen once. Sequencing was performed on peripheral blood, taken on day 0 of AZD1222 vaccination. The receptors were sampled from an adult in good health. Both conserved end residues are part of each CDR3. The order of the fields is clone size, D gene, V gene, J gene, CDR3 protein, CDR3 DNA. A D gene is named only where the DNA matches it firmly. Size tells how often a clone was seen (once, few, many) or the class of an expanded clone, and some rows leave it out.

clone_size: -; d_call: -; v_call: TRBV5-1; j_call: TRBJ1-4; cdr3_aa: CASSLIGTTNEKLFF; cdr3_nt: TGCGCCAGCAGCTTGATAGGGACAACTAATGAAAAACTGTTTTTT
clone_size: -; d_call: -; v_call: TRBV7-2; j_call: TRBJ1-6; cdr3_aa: CASSASGRGNSPLHF; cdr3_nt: TGTGCCAGCAGCGCTTCCGGGAGGGGGAATTCACCCCTCCACTTT
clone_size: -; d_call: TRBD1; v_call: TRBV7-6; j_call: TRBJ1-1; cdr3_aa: CASSPGTGTNTEAFF; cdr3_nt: TGTGCCAGCAGCCCTGGGACAGGGACGAACACTGAAGCTTTCTTT
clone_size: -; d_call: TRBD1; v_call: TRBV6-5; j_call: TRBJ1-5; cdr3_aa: CASRDTGAQPQHF; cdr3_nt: TGTGCCAGCAGAGATACAGGGGCTCAGCCCCAGCATTTT
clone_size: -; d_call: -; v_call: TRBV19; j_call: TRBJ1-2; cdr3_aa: CASSPPTASANYGYTF; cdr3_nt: TGTGCCAGTAGCCCTCCCACAGCGTCAGCTAACTATGGCTACACCTTC
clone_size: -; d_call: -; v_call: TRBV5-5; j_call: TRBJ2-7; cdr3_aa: CASSLGPYGVDEQYF; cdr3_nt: TGTGCCAGCAGCTTGGGGCCCTACGGGGTAGACGAGCAGTACTTC
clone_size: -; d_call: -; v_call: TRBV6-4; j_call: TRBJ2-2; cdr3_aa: CASSDFDITNTGELFF; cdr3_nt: TGTGCCAGCAGTGACTTCGACATAACGAACACCGGGGAGCTGTTTTTT
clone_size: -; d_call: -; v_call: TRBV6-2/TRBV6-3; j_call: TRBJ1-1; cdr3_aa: CASSYNDAREAFF; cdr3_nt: TGTGCCAGCAGCTATAATGACGCCCGTGAAGCTTTCTTT
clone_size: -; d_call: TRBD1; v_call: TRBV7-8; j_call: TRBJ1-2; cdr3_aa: CASSPRTGKGYGYTF; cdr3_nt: TGTGCCAGCAGCCCCCGGACAGGGAAAGGCTATGGCTACACCTTC
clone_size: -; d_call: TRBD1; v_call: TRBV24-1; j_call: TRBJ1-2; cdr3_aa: CATSDLQMPGGDYGYTF; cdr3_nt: TGTGCCACCAGTGATTTGCAAATGCCAGGGGGGGACTATGGCTACACCTTC
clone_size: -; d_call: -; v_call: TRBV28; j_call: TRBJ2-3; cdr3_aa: CASSHRDFRLSTDTQYF; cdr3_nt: TGTGCCAGCAGTCACCGGGACTTCCGACTTAGCACAGATACGCAGTATTTT
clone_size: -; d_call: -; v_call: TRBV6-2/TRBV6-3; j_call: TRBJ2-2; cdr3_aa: CASSYSQKLTGELFF; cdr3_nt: TGTGCCAGCAGTTACTCGCAGAAATTAACCGGGGAGCTGTTTTTT
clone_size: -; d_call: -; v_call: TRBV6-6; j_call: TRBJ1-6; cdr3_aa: CASSPDRVYNSPLHF; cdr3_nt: TGTGCCAGCAGTCCGGACAGAGTCTATAATTCACCCCTCCACTTT
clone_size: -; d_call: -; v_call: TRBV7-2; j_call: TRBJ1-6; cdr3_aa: CASRARLSYNSPLHF; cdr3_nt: TGTGCCAGCAGGGCCCGGTTGTCCTATAATTCACCCCTCCACTTT
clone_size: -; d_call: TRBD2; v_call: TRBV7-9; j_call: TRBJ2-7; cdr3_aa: CASGGFSGRTFYEQYF; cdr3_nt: TGTGCCAGCGGGGGGTTTAGCGGGCGAACCTTCTACGAGCAGTACTTC
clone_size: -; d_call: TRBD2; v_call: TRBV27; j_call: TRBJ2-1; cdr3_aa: CASSRSGRAYNEQFF; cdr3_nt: TGTGCCAGCAGCAGAAGCGGGAGGGCCTACAATGAGCAGTTCTTC
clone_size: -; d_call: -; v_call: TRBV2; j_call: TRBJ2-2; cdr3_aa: CASSEDGTGELFF; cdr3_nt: TGTGCCAGCAGTGAAGACGGCACCGGGGAGCTGTTTTTT
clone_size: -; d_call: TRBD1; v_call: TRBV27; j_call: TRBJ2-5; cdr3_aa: CASSLLGQDGETQYF; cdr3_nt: TGTGCCAGCAGTTTACTCGGACAGGATGGAGAGACCCAGTACTTC
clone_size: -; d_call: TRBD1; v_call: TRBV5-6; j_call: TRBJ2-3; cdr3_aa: CASSLLTGGSRDTQYF; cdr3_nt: TGTGCCAGCAGCTTGTTAACAGGGGGTAGTAGAGATACGCAGTATTTT
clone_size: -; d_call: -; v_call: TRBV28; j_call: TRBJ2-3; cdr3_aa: CASSLTQAKATQYF; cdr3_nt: TGTGCCAGCAGTTTAACGCAGGCCAAAGCTACGCAGTATTTT
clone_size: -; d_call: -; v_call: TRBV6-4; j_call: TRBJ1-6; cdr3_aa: CASSDGNSPLHF; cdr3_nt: TGTGCCAGCAGTGACGGAAATTCACCCCTCCACTTT
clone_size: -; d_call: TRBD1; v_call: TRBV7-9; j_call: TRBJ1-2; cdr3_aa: CASSLEGDRGRYTF; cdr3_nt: TGTGCCAGCAGCTTAGAGGGGGACAGGGGTCGCTACACCTTC
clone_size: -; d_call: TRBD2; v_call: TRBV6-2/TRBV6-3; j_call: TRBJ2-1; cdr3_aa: CASSHGLAEYNEQFF; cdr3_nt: TGTGCCAGCAGTCACGGACTAGCGGAATACAATGAGCAGTTCTTC
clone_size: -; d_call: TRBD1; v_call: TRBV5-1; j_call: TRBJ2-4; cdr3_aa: CASSLGAGGQKNIQYF; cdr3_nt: TGCGCCAGCAGCTTGGGGGCAGGGGGTCAAAAAAACATTCAGTACTTC
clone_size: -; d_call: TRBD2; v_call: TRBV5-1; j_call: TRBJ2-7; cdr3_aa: CASSLAVAGGPVEQYF; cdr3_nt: TGCGCCAGCAGCTTGGCCGTAGCGGGAGGGCCCGTCGAGCAGTACTTC
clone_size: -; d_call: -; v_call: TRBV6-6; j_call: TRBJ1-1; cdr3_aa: CASSYYTVTGRAEAFF; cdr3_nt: TGTGCCAGCAGTTACTATACCGTAACAGGGCGCGCTGAAGCTTTCTTT
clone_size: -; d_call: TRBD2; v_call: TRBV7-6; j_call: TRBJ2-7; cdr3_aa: CASSVTSGSSYEQYF; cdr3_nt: TGTGCCAGCAGCGTAACTAGCGGGAGTTCCTACGAGCAGTACTTC
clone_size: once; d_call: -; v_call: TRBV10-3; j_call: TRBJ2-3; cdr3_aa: CAIRQPGGLGDTQYF; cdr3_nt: TGTGCCATCCGACAGCCAGGAGGACTCGGAGATACGCAGTATTTT
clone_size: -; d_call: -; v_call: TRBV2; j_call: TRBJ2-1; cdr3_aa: CASSSYNEQFF; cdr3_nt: TGTGCCAGCAGCTCCTACAATGAGCAGTTCTTC
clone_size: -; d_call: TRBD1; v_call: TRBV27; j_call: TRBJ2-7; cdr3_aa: CASSLRPGQGTYEQYF; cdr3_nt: TGTGCCAGCAGTTTGCGTCCGGGACAGGGGACCTACGAGCAGTACTTC
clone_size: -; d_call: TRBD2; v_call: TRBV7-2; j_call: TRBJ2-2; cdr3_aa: CASSLAGLAGGSNTGELFF; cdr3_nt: TGTGCCAGCAGCTTAGCCGGACTAGCGGGAGGTTCGAACACCGGGGAGCTGTTTTTT
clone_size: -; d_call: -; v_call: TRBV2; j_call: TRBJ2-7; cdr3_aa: CASSDAQRNEQYF; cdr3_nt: TGTGCCAGCAGTGACGCACAGCGAAACGAGCAGTACTTC
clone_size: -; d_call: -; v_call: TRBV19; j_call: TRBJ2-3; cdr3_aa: CASRDPLDTQYF; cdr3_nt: TGTGCCAGTAGGGATCCCCTGGATACGCAGTATTTT
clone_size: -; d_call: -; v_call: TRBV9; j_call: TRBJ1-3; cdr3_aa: CASSVWFGGSGNTIYF; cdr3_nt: TGTGCCAGCAGCGTTTGGTTTGGAGGCTCTGGAAACACCATATATTTT
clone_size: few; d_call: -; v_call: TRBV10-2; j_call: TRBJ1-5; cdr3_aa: CASTPGSGNQPQHF; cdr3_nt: TGCGCCAGCACCCCCGGGTCGGGAAATCAGCCCCAGCATTTT
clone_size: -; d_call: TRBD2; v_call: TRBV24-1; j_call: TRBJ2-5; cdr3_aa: CATSELGLAGETQYF; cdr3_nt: TGTGCCACCAGTGAGCTCGGACTAGCGGGAGAGACCCAGTACTTC
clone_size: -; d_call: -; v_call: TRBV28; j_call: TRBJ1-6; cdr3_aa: CASSHSDLPLHF; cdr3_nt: TGTGCCAGCAGTCATTCCGATCTGCCCCTCCACTTT
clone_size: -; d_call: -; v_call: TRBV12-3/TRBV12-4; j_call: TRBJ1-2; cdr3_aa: CASSLIIYYGYTF; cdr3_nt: TGTGCCAGCAGTTTAATCATATACTATGGCTACACCTTC
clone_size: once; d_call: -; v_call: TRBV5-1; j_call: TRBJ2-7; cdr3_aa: CASSRGDEQYF; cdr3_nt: TGCGCCAGCAGCCGTGGGGACGAGCAGTACTTC
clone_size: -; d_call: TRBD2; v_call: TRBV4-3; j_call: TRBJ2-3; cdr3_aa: CASSQIAGSPDTQYF; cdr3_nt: TGCGCCAGCAGCCAAATAGCGGGGTCCCCAGATACGCAGTATTTT
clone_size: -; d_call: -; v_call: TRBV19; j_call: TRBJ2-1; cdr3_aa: CASSDPRGGYNEQFF; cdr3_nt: TGTGCCAGTAGTGACCCGAGAGGTGGGTACAATGAGCAGTTCTTC
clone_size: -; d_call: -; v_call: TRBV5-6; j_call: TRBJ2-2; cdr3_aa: CASSAIGTLGETGELFF; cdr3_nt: TGTGCCAGCAGCGCTATCGGGACCCTAGGTGAGACCGGGGAGCTGTTTTTT
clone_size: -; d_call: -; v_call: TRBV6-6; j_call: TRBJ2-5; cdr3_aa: CASTGRHQETQYF; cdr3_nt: TGTGCCAGCACGGGGAGGCACCAAGAGACCCAGTACTTC
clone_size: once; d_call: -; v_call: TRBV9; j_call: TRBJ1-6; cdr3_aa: CASSPSGIGGSPLHF; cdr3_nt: TGTGCCAGCAGCCCCTCGGGGATTGGGGGTTCACCCCTCCACTTT